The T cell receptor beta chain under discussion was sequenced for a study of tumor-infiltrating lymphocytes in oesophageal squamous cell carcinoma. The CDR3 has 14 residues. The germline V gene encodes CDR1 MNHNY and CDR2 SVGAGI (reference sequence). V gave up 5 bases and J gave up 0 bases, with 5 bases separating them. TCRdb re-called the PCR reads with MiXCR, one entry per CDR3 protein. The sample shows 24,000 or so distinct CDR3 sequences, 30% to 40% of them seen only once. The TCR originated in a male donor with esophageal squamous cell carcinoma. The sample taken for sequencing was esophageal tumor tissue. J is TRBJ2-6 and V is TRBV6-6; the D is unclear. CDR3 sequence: CASSPTSGANVLTF. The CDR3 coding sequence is TGTGCCAGCAGTCCGACCTCTGGGGCCAACGTCCTGACTTTC.